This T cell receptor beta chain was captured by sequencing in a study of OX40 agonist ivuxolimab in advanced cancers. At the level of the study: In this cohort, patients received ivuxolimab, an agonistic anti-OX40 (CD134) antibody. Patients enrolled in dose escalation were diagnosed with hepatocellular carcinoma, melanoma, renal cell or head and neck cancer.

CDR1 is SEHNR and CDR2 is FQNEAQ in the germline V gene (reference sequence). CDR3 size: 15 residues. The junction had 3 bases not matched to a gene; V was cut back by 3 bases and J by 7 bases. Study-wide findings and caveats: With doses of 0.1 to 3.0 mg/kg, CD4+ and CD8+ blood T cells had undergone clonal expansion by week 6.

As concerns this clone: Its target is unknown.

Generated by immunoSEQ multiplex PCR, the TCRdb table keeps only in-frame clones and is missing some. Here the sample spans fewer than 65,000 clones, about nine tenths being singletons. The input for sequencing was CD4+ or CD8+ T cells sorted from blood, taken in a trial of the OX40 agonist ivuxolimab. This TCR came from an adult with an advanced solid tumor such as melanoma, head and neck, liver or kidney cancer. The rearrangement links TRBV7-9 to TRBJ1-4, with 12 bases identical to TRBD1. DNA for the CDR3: TGTGCCAGCAGCTTGGGACAGGGGGCTAGTGAAAAACTGTTTTTT. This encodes CASSLGQGASEKLFF.